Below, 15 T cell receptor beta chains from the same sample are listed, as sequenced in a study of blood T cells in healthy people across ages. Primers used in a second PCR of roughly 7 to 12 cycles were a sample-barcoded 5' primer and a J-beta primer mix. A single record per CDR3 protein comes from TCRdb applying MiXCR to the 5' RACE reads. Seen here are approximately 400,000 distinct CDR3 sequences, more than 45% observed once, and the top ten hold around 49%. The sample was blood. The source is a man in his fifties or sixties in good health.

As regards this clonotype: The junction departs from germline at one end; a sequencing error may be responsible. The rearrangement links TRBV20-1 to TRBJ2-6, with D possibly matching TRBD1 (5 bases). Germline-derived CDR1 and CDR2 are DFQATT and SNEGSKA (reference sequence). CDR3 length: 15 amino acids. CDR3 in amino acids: CSANAGDTGANVPTF. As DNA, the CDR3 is TGCAGTGCTAACGCAGGAGACACTGGGGCCAACGTCCCGACTTTC.

This CDR3 reads CASSLSRSRGGGANVLTF. The CDR3 DNA reads TGTGCCAGCAGCTTGAGTCGGAGCAGGGGGGGTGGGGCCAACGTCCTGACTTTC. This sequence joins TRBV7-2 and TRBJ2-6; TRBD1 or TRBD2 may be the D gene (7 bases each). The germline V gene has CDR1 SGHTA and CDR2 FQGNSA. CDR3 size: 18 residues. Trimming cost V 3 bases and J 3 bases, with 18 bases left between them.

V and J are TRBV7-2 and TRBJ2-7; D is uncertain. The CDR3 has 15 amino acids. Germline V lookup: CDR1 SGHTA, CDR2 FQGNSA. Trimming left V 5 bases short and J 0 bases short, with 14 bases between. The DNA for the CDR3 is TGTGCCAGCAGCACGTACGGGCCGAGCTCCTACGAGCAGTACTTC. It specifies CASSTYGPSSYEQYF.

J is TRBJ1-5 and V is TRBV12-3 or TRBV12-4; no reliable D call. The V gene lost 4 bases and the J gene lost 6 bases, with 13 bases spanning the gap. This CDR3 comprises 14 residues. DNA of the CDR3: TGTGCCAGCAGTTCGAGTGGTCGGACTCAGCCCCAGCATTTT. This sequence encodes CASSSSGRTQPQHF.

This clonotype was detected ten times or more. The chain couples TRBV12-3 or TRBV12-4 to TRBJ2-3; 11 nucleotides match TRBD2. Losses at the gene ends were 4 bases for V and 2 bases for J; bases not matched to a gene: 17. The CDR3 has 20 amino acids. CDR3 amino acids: CASSYTRGVAGGLYTDTQYF. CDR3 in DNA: TGTGCCAGCAGTTACACCCGGGGGGTAGCGGGGGGGCTTTACACAGATACGCAGTATTTT.

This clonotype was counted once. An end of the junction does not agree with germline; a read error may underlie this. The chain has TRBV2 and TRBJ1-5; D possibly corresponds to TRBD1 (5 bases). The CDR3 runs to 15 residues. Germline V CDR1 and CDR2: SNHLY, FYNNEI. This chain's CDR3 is CASSLTVSVNQLQHF. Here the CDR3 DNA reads TGTGCCAGCAGTCTGACAGTTTCGGTCAATCAGCTCCAGCATTTT. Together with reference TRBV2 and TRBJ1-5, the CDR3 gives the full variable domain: EPEVTQTPSHQVTQMGQEVILRCVPISNHLYFYWYRQILGQKVEFLVSFYNNEISEKSEIFDDQFSVERPDGSNFTLKIRSTKLEDSAMYFCASSLTVSVNQLQHFGDGTRLSIL.

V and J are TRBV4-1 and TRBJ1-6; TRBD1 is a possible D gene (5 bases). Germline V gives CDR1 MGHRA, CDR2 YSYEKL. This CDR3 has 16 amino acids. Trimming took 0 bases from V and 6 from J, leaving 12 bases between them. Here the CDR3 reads CASSQEGQRLNSPLHF. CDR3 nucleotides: TGCGCCAGCAGCCAAGAGGGGCAGCGCCTTAATTCACCCCTCCACTTT.

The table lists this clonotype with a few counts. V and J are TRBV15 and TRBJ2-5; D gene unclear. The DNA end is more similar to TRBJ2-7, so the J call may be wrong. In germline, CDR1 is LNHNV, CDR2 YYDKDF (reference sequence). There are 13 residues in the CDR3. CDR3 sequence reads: CATSRAPLDEQYF. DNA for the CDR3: TGTGCCACCAGCAGAGCTCCGTTGGACGAGCAGTACTTC.

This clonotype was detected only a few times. As DNA, the CDR3 is TGCGCCAGCAGCCACAACACCGGAATATCCTACGAGCAGTACTTC. The encoded protein is CASSHNTGISYEQYF. The chain uses TRBV5-1 and TRBJ2-7; D is unclear. Per germline, CDR1 SGHRS and CDR2 YFSETQ. CDR3 length: 15 amino acids. V lost 4 bases and J 1 base, leaving 15 bases between the germline ends.

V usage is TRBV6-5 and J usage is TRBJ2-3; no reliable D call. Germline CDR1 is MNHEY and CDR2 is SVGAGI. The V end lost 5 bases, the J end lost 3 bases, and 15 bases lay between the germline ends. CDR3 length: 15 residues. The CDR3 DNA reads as TGTGCCAGCAGTCCTTGGACGGGCGATACAGATACGCAGTATTTT. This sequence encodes CASSPWTGDTDTQYF.

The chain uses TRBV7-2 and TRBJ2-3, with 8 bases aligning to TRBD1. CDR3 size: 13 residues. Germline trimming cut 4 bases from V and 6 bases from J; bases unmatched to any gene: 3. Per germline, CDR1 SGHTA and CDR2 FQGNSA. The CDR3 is CASSSGGLDTQYF. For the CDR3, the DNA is TGTGCCAGCAGCTCAGGGGGCCTCGATACGCAGTATTTT.

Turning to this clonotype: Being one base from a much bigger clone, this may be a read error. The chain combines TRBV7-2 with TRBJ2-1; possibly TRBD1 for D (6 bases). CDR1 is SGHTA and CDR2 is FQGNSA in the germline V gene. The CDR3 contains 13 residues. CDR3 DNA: TGTGCCAGCAGCCAAAGGTGGGACAATGAGCGGTTCTTC. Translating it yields CASSQRWDNERFF.

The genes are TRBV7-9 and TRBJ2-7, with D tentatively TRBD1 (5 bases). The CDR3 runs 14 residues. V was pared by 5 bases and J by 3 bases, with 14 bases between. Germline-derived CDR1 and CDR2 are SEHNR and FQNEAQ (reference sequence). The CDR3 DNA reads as TGTGCCAGCAGCCCGCCGGACAACCTCTACGAGCAGTACTTC. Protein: CASSPPDNLYEQYF.

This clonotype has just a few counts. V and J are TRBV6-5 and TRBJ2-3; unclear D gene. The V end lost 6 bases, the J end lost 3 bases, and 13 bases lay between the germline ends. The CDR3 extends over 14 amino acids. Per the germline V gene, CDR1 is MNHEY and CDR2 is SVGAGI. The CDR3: CASSPGLGTDTQYF. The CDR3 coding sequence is TGTGCCAGCAGCCCCGGCCTGGGGACAGATACGCAGTATTTT.

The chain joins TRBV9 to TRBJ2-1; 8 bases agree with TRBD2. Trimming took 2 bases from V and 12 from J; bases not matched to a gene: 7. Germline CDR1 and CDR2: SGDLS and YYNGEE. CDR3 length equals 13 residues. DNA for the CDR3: TGTGCCAGCAGCGTTCGGGGGGGGACGGCGCAGTTCTTC. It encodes CASSVRGGTAQFF.